This TCR beta chain came from a study of T cell responses to AZD1222 COVID-19 vaccine. Trimming took 0 bases from V and 6 from J, leaving 12 bases between them. This CDR3 has 14 residues. The germline V gene encodes CDR1 SGHRS and CDR2 YFSETQ. The assay was immunoSEQ multiplex PCR, and TCRdb's table has in-frame clones only and misses some. The data hold about 150,000 clones, with 70% to 90% observed a single time. This clone was detected a few times. The rearrangement links TRBV5-1 to TRBJ1-1, with D unresolved. This sequence originates from an adult who received the MenACWY meningococcal vaccine as a control. The material sequenced was peripheral blood, taken 28 days after the second dose of the MenACWY control vaccine. The CDR3 DNA reads TGCGCCAGCAGCTTGGGCCAATTGCGCGCTGAAGCTTTCTTT. Translation: CASSLGQLRAEAFF.